The sequence of this T cell receptor (beta chain) was determined in a study of beta chain features in type 1 diabetes. Study-level background: The patient and healthy donor groups were comparable for age, gender and cell yields. Study conclusions and caveats: A potential influence of HLA type upon TCRB rearrangement remained unresolved herein. High-TCR-expressing cells could be over-represented by cDNA sequencing. Type 1 diabetes patients showed a moderate but significant shortening of TCRB CDR3s in all four CD4+ subsets. More deletions and fewer insertions at VDJ junctions were found in patients with type 1 diabetes.

This clone was detected only a few times. Its matching antigen is unknown. The isolated RNA, all of it, was reverse transcribed, so expressed TCRB transcripts were what got sequenced. Method: immunoSEQ multiplex PCR; TCRdb's copy keeps in-frame clones and lacks some. The data hold around 97,000 clones, with 28% observed a single time. The CDR3 covers 16 residues. V trimming: 2 bases; J trimming: 4 bases; junction bases outside the gene matches: 12. CDR1 is SGHRS, CDR2 YFSETQ, per germline. Input material: central memory CD4+ T cells from blood. This chain uses TRBV5-1 with TRBJ2-7, with TRBD2 matching over 7 bases. This TCR was recovered from a woman aged 18-29 years with type 1 diabetes. CDR3 region: CASSFGGSSPQYEQYF. The CDR3 region has the DNA TGCGCCAGCAGCTTCGGCGGGAGTAGCCCACAGTACGAGCAGTACTTC.